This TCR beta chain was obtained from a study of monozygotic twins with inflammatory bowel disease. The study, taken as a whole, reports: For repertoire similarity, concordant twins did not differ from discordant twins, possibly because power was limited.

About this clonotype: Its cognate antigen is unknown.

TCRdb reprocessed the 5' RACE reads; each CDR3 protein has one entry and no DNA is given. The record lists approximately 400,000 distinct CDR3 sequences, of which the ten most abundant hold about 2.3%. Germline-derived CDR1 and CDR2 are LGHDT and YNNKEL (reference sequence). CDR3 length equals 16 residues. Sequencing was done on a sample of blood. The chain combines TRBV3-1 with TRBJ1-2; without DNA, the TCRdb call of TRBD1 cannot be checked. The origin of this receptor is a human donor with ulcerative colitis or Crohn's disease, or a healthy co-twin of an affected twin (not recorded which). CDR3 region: CASSQDLRGNAHGYTF.